This TCR beta chain was captured by sequencing in a study of shared clonotypes between healthy human individuals (TCRdb year 2020). Turning to the overall study: Three men and two women, aged 18 to 49 years, made up the cohort. Per donor, three plates each were used for CD4 naive and CD4 memory, two for CD8 naive, and one for CD8 memory. To estimate repertoire size and how much clonotype sharing occurs between individuals, the study deeply sequenced the blood TCR repertoires of 4 to 6 healthy adults. To increase sequencing depth and limit assay-specific biases, TCR repertoire library preparation and sequencing were carried out by different laboratories using diverse techniques. Each donor's leukapheresis produced roughly between about 0.8 and 8.9 billion PBMCs. The investigation overall reported the following: Naive subsets generally had larger estimated clonotype richness than memory subsets. Only blood was sampled, and tissue TCR repertoires likely differ from those in blood. Based on pairwise subsampling, the degree of clonotype sharing among donors was expected to be affected by sequencing depth. Clonotypes shared by all four sorted-subset donors showed higher generation probabilities than non-shared clonotypes. Because the study included only a small number of donors, the genetic and exposure-history diversity represented was limited. Sharing across several donors was observed for around 5% of naive CD4, under 4% of naive CD8, 2.3% of memory CD4, and about 0.39% of memory CD8 clonotypes. Rarefaction of sorted-subset datasets indicated incomplete sequencing despite the large sequencing depth.

The CDR3 covers 16 residues, taking in both the cysteine and the phenylalanine. Only the CDR3 DNA stays, 48 bases, in frame from base 1. According to the germline V gene, CDR1 reads SGHDT and CDR2 reads YYEEEE. The junction carries 14 bases between V and J, which are trimmed by 5 bases and 0 bases respectively. The donors were healthy, HIV-negative adults who had no recently reported acute infections or vaccinations. Every donor was a Caucasian adult residing in Nashville, Tennessee, USA. Magnetic negative selection was used to enrich CD4+ T cells, after which naive cells were positively selected on CD45RA and the negative fraction became the memory subset. Blood was obtained by leukapheresis, after which PBMCs were separated by Ficoll-Histopaque density gradient centrifugation and cryopreserved in liquid nitrogen vapor phase. Analytical flow cytometry was used to check the purity and quantity of each magnetically sorted T cell population. Genomic DNA was isolated from every sorted fraction and measured by UV absorbance on a Nanodrop 2000c.

Using the deep immunoSEQ assay, multiplex PCR amplified TCR CDR3 regions from genomic DNA. Genomic DNA extracted from each cell subset was distributed evenly over all wells of several immunoSEQ 96-well plates, and each plate served as one replicate. For sorted subsets, roughly 190 ng of genomic DNA, equivalent to around 31,000 T cell genomes, went into each replicate PCR. Purified libraries were quantified with a Qubit 3.0 fluorometer, sized on a Bioanalyzer 2100, and re-quantified with the KAPA Library Quantification kit. Every immunoSEQ 96-well plate was sequenced on a separate single-read 150-cycle Illumina NextSeq 550 flow cell. The authors processed their data as follows. Because the immunoSEQ output included only junctional sequences and no quality scores, the filtering could not be the same as the filtering used for full-length reads. Sequences were annotated with PyIR, a Python wrapper for IgBLAST v1.9, using IMGT germline references to assign V/J genes and CDR3. Reads with weak V/J assignments (E-value above 1e-6), missing CDR3, stop codons, out-of-frame junctions, or ambiguous translated residues were removed. V3J clonotypes were defined as sequences sharing the same inferred V gene, J gene, and CDR3 amino acid sequence. The percentage overlap between two repertoires was calculated by dividing the number of shared unique clonotypes by the size of the smaller repertoire. Three approaches were used to assess repertoire richness: RTK rarefaction, the Chao1 estimator, and Recon v2.1 estimates of unobserved clonotypes. OLGA was used to compute generation probabilities for all TCRbeta clonotypes that the gDNA method yielded from a handful of donors. Imported from immuneACCESS, the table was reduced by TCRdb to in-frame sequences with V and J called. These copies leave out some clones; in studies compared against another copy, an unresolved V gene accounts for under half, and the cause of the remainder is not known. The DNA gave D and trimming, while V, J and clone size come from that table. Counted in this sample were approximately 2.1 million clones; just over 90% of them appeared once. Around 0.4% of the sample is held by the ten biggest clonotypes.

On this clone itself: Its antigen remains unidentified. No qualities accompany the bases; no much larger clone lies one base away.

Material: naive CD4+ T cells from PBMCs. In light of the paper, this sample's cell subset or site label describes: CD45RA+ positively selected. The chain employs TRBV5-6 and TRBJ2-2, with the D gene call left open. The sequence derives from a man aged 18 to 30 in good health. Some clones in this sample may be carry-over from other donors' samples. DNA sequence: TGTGCCAGCAGGTCCTTGGGCCGGACGAACACCGGGGAGCTGTTTTTT. This is translated as CASRSLGRTNTGELFF.